This T cell receptor beta chain derives from a study of blood T cell repertoires in COVID-19. The overall study: Samples of COVID-19 (acute and convalescent) were obtained from the United States, Italy and Spain. In each case, the material was cDNA or gDNA derived from T cells, B-cell-depleted T cells, or PBMCs.

Patients at the Seattle site were enrolled during active infection and followed longitudinally. Authors' processing steps: Amplification from reference gene primers served as the basis for estimated nucleated cell counts. Assay used: immunoSEQ multiplex PCR; TCRdb lists only in-frame clones, some missing. That table furnishes V, J and clone size, whereas the DNA furnished D and trimming. The sample consists of fewer than 60,000 clones, around nine tenths of them appearing once. The CDR3 loop spans 15 amino acids. Germline V gene lookup returns CDR1 SGHRS and CDR2 YFSETQ. Unmatched junction bases numbered 2, after V lost 4 bases and J lost 2 bases.

The TCR was taken from a woman between 55 and 75 years old with COVID-19, enrolled during active disease. Sequenced sample: peripheral blood. V gene TRBV5-1 combines with J gene TRBJ2-2; TRBD2 agrees at 10 bases. CDR3 sequence reads: CASSRTSGNTGELFF. The CDR3 DNA follows: TGCGCCAGCAGCCGGACTAGCGGAAACACCGGGGAGCTGTTTTTT.